This T cell receptor beta chain was profiled in a study of shared clonotypes between healthy human individuals. The V and J ends lost 5 bases and 5 bases respectively, with 10 bases between them. There are 12 residues in the CDR3. Germline V gene data show CDR1 as MDHEN and CDR2 as SYDVKM. Positively selected for CCR7, the CD45RO-negative cells used as naive CD8 cells excluded terminally differentiated effector memory CD45RA+ cells. Using immunoSEQ multiplex PCR, the repertoire was profiled, and TCRdb retains in-frame clones only, with some absent. This table has approximately 590,000 clones, just under 97% appearing once.

This sequence joins TRBV28 and TRBJ2-7; D may be TRBD1 or TRBD2 (5 bases each). What was sequenced was naive CD8+ T cells sorted from blood. The sequence derives from a woman in her twenties or thirties in good health. The CDR3 sequence: CASSERGDEQYF. The CDR3 region has the DNA TGTGCCAGCAGTGAGAGGGGTGACGAGCAGTACTTC.